This TCR beta chain appears in the sequencing data of a study of CXCR3-negative and CXCR3-positive naive CD8 T cells. It was by 5' RACE with UMI labels that the TRB cDNA libraries were prepared. For each CDR3 protein, TCRdb gives one entry from its re-call of the 5' RACE reads, without DNA. The sample totals over 100,000 distinct CDR3 sequences. Triplicate sorting captured some 290,000 cells each from every CD8+ T cell subset. Sequenced sample: naive CXCR3- CD8+ T cells from blood. The subset was: CD45RO-CCR7+CD27+CD95- naive CD8+ T cells lacking CXCR3 (TNR3-). The sequence came from a human donor in good health. Some clones in this sample may be carry-over from other donors' samples.

Here the CDR3 reads CSVGGANTGELFF. V is TRBV29-1 and J is TRBJ2-2; TCRdb calls TRBD1, which cannot be checked without DNA. This CDR3 comprises 13 residues. The V gene's germline CDR1 is SQVTM and CDR2 ANQGSEA.